This paragraph reports one T cell receptor (beta chain). As yet, its antigen is unknown. The record originates from a study of identical twins. TCRdb redid the calling of the 5' RACE reads with MiXCR, one entry per CDR3 protein. The profile shows about 530,000 distinct CDR3 sequences, 12% to 15% of them singletons. The study's findings and limits: Out-of-frame alpha sequences shared by twins showed excess low generation probability.

The germline V gene encodes CDR1 MDHEN and CDR2 SYDVKM. This CDR3 spans 16 amino acids. V shed 3 bases and J shed 0 bases, with 15 bases lying between them. Separately, the same data were catalogued under a study of yellow fever vaccine responses in identical twins.

The chain is built from TRBV28 and TRBJ2-7; maybe TRBD2 (5 bases). The source material was CD4+ T cells sorted from blood. This sequence originates from a young woman in good health. In DNA, the CDR3 is TGTGCCAGCAGTTTGGGTGCTAGCAGTCGCTCCTACGAGCAGTACGTC. Translating it yields CASSLGASSRSYEQYV.